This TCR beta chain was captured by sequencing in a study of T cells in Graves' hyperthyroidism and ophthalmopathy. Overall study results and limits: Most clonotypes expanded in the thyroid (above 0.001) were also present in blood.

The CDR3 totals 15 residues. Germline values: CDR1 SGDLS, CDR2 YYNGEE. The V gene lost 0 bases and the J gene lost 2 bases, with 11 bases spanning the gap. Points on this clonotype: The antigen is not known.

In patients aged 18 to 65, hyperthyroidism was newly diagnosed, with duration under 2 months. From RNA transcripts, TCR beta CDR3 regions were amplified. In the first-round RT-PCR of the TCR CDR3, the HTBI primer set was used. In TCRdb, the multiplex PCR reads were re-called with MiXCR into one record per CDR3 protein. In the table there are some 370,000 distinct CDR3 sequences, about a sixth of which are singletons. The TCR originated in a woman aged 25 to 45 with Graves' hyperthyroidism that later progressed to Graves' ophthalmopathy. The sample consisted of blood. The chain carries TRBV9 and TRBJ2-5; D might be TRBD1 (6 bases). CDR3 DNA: TGTGCCAGCAGCGTAGATCCAACAGGGCAAGAGACCCAGTACTTC. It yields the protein CASSVDPTGQETQYF. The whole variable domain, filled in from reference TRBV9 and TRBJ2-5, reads DSGVTQTPKHLITATGQRVTLRCSPRSGDLSVYWYQQSLDQGLQFLIQYYNGEERAKGNILERFSAQQFPDLHSELNLSSLELGDSALYFCASSVDPTGQETQYFGPGTRLLVL.